The 10 T cell receptor beta chains below all came from one sample that was sequenced in a study of naive and memory T cell subsets. The beta constant-region primer was an equimolar mix of two oligonucleotides covering TRBC1 and TRBC2. The ligated cDNA underwent four PCR rounds using SP2 and nested alpha and beta constant-region primers. TCRdb called the UMI-ligation and nested PCR reads again in MiXCR, with one record for every CDR3 protein. In the table there are just over 80,000 distinct CDR3 sequences, around 9% of which are singletons. The sample taken for sequencing was naive CD8+ T cells from blood. The receptors come from a human donor in good health.

This chain joins TRBV7-3 and TRBJ2-1; D might be TRBD2 (6 bases). Germline lookup yields CDR1 SGHTA and CDR2 FQGTGA. The CDR3 loop spans 18 amino acids. V was shortened by 5 bases and J by 6 bases, with 26 bases between the two germline ends. CDR3 region: CASSPNPIAGPGGNEQFF. The CDR3 nucleotides read TGTGCCAGCAGCCCGAACCCCATCGCGGGACCGGGCGGCAATGAGCAGTTCTTC.

This sequence joins TRBV19 and TRBJ2-1; 9 bases fit TRBD2. The J segment lost 6 bases and the V segment lost 6 bases, leaving 9 bases of the junction unmatched. The CDR3 is 15 residues long. Germline V gene lookup returns CDR1 LNHDA and CDR2 SQIVND (reference sequence). CDR3 nucleotide sequence: TGTGCCAGTAGGTCCCGGCGGGAGGGAGTCAATGAGCAGTTCTTC. Amino acid sequence: CASRSRREGVNEQFF.

This clonotype occurred many times. V gene TRBV4-1 combines with J gene TRBJ2-7; weak D call: TRBD1 (6 bases). The CDR3 runs to 15 residues. Germline loops: CDR1 MGHRA, CDR2 YSYEKL. V was clipped by 0 bases and J by 5 bases, with 14 bases between them. CDR3: CASSQDPQGSDEQYF. The CDR3 DNA is TGCGCCAGCAGCCAAGATCCGCAGGGGAGTGACGAGCAGTACTTC.

In its sample, this clonotype was seen many times. V and J are TRBV7-9 and TRBJ2-7; D might be TRBD1 (6 bases). The length of the CDR3 is 15 residues. Per the germline V gene, CDR1 is SEHNR and CDR2 is FQNEAQ (reference sequence). The V end was cut by 5 bases, the J end by 6 bases, with 20 bases between. The CDR3 nucleotides are TGTGCCAGCAGCCCCCCCAGGGGCCGAGCTGGCGAGCAGTACTTC. Encoded protein: CASSPPRGRAGEQYF.

This clonotype was seen more than once but under ten times. The gene calls are TRBV10-1 and TRBJ1-1, with a possible D match to TRBD1 (6 bases). There are 17 residues in the CDR3. The ends were cut back, 0 bases at V and 1 base at J, with 15 bases in the middle. Germline V CDR1 and CDR2: WNHNN, SYGVQD (reference sequence). This chain's CDR3 is CASSESTAGGANTEAFF. The DNA of the CDR3 is TGCGCCAGCAGTGAGTCGACGGCTGGGGGGGCGAACACTGAAGCTTTCTTT.

This clonotype was counted at least ten times. V usage is TRBV12-3 or TRBV12-4 and J usage is TRBJ2-1; 10 bases fit TRBD2. The ends lost 6 bases at V and 6 bases at J; junction bases unmatched: 11. The CDR3 covers 16 residues. The CDR3 loop is CASRLAGTASGNEQFF. The CDR3 region has the DNA TGTGCCAGCAGACTAGCGGGGACTGCCTCGGGCAATGAGCAGTTCTTC.

This chain uses TRBV12-5 with TRBJ2-7, with TRBD2 matching over 8 bases. The junction had 5 bases not matched to a gene; V was cut back by 7 bases and J by 6 bases. CDR3 size: 12 residues. CDR1 is LGHNT and CDR2 is FRNRAP in the germline V gene. This chain's CDR3 is CASAVGLAEQYF. In nucleotides, the CDR3 is TGTGCTAGTGCAGTCGGACTAGCCGAGCAGTACTTC.

This clonotype was counted at least ten times. The V gene is TRBV10-3, the J gene TRBJ2-1, with 11 bases aligning to TRBD2. The V gene's germline CDR1 is ENHRY and CDR2 SYGVKD. Unmatched junction bases numbered 6, after V lost 6 bases and J lost 5 bases. This CDR3 has 15 residues. The DNA of the CDR3 is TGTGCCATCAGACCGGGACTAGCGGAGAACAATGAGCAGTTCTTC. This codes for CAIRPGLAENNEQFF.

This clonotype was observed many times. The junction differs from germline at one of its ends, possibly a read error. The chain links TRBV7-9 to TRBJ2-7, with no clear D. The CDR3 loop spans 12 amino acids. CDR1 is SEHNR and CDR2 is FQNEAQ in the germline V gene (reference sequence). The CDR3 loop reads CASSLASSEQHF. The CDR3 DNA follows: TGTGCCAGCAGCTTAGCTTCCTCGGAGCAACACTTC.

As for this clonotype: Its ends do not fully match the called genes, so a read error is possible. The chain links TRBV12-3 or TRBV12-4 to TRBJ2-1; D remains unclear. The CDR3 is 13 residues long. DNA for the CDR3: TGTGCCAGCAGTTCAAAGGGCGTTTATGAGAAGTTATTC. Its translation: CASSSKGVYEKLF.